This record covers a single TCR beta chain. Original processing notes: Reference gene primer amplification in the assay estimated nucleated cell counts. Sequencing was performed with immunoSEQ multiplex PCR; in TCRdb, only in-frame clones are kept and a portion is missing. The V and J calls and the clone size are those of that table, but D and trimming were determined from the DNA. The top ten hold roughly 9.2% of the sample, which has over 65,000 clones, 80% to 90% seen once. The data stem from a study of blood T cell repertoires in COVID-19. The overall study: Researchers got acute and convalescent COVID-19 samples from the United States, Italy and Spain. T cells, B-cell-depleted T cells, or PBMCs supplied cDNA or gDNA.

The V gene's germline CDR1 is SGHTA and CDR2 FQGTGA. Unmatched junction bases numbered 19, after V lost 5 bases and J lost 6 bases. The CDR3 runs to 20 residues. The chain uses TRBV7-3 and TRBJ1-4; TRBD1 matches 12 bases. This receptor was taken from a human donor in a cohort sampled during active COVID-19. The sequencing input was peripheral blood. The CDR3 loop reads CASSVVGPGQGAPGDEKLFF. Here the CDR3 DNA reads TGTGCCAGCAGCGTCGTGGGTCCGGGACAGGGGGCCCCGGGGGATGAAAAACTGTTTTTT.